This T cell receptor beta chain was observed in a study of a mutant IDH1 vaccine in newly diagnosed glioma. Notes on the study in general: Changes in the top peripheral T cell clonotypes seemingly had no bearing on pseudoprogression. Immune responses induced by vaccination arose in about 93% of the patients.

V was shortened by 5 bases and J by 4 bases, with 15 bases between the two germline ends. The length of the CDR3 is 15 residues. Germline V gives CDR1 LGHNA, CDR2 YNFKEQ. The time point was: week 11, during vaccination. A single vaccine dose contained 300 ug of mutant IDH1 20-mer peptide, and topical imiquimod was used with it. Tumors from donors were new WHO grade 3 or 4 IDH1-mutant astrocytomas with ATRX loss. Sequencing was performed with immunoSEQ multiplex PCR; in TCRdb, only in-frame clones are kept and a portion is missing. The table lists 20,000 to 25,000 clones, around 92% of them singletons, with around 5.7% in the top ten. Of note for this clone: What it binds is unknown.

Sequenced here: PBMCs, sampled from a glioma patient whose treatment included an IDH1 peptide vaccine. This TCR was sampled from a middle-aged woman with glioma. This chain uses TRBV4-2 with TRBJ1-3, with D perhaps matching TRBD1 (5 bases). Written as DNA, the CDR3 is TGTGCCAGCAGCAAGACAGACCGAACAGGAAACACCATATATTTT. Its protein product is CASSKTDRTGNTIYF.